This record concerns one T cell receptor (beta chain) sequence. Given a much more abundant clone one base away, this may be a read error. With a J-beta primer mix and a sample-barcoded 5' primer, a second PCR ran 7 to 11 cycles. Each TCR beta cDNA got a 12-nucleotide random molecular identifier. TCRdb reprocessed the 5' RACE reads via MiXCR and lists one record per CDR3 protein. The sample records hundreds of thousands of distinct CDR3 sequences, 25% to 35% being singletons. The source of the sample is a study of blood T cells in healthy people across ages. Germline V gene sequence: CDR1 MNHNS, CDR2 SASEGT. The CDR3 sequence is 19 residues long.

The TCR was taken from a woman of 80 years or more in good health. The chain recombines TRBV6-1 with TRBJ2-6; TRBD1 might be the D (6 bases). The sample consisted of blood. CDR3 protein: CASPSRLQGTNPGANVRTF. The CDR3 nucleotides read TGTGCCAGCCCGTCGCGACTACAGGGTACTAACCCTGGGGCCAACGTCCGGACTTTC.